The subject of this entry is one T cell receptor beta chain. Germline assignment: CDR1 SGHRS and CDR2 YFSETQ. CDR3 length: 14 residues. Unmatched junction bases numbered 6, after V lost 6 bases and J lost 4 bases. This entry comes from a study of T cell changes during pregnancy in multiple sclerosis. Data came from immunoSEQ multiplex PCR; TCRdb stores just in-frame clones and leaves some out. This table has 25,000 to 30,000 clones, about 88% appearing once. This TCR was sampled from a female donor with multiple sclerosis, enrolled in a pregnancy study. J is TRBJ2-1 and V is TRBV5-1, with 8 positions matching TRBD2. This specimen consisted of CD4+ T cells from peripheral blood mononuclear cells, obtained in the second trimester of pregnancy. CDR3 in amino acids: CASTGGGQYNEQFF. CDR3 nucleotides: TGCGCCAGCACGGGGGGGGGTCAGTACAATGAGCAGTTCTTC.